This T cell receptor (beta chain) is drawn from a study of shared clonotypes between healthy human individuals. Clones were sequenced by immunoSEQ multiplex PCR, and TCRdb holds only the in-frame ones, with some missing. The sample lists 2 million to 2.5 million clones, just under 95% occurring once. The CDR3 loop spans 14 amino acids. The germline CDR1 and CDR2 sequences are MGHRA and YSYEKL. V lost 2 bases and J 1 base, leaving 9 bases between the germline ends. Sequenced: naive CD4+ T cells from PBMCs. Subset in this sample: CD45RA+ positively selected. The J gene is TRBJ2-7, the V gene TRBV4-1; D possibly corresponds to TRBD1 (6 bases). The TCR was taken from a man between 18 and 35 years old in good health. Some clones in this sample may be carry-over from other donors' samples. DNA for the CDR3: TGCGCCAGCAGCCAATCGGACAGATCCTACGAGCAGTACTTC. Its translation: CASSQSDRSYEQYF.